Given below is one T cell receptor (beta chain) in context. Its matching antigen is unknown. The junction does not match germline at one end; this may be a read error. CD45RO/CCR7/CD25/CD127/CD95/CD27 sorting isolated CD4+ naive, central memory, regulatory and stem cell-like memory cells. Expressed TCRB transcripts were sequenced because the isolated RNA had all been reverse transcribed beforehand. Measured with immunoSEQ multiplex PCR; TCRdb has only the in-frame clones, and not every one. Of about 360,000 clones listed, around an eighth were seen once; the top ten hold approximately 0.015%. The data are from a study of beta chain features in type 1 diabetes. The CDR3 spans 15 residues. Per germline, CDR1 MNHNS and CDR2 SASEGT. Regarding the study as a whole: Individuals with type 1 diabetes displayed fewer insertions and more deletions at VDJ junctions.

This receptor was obtained from a man between 18 and 35 years old in good health. J is TRBJ2-6 and V is TRBV6-1, with no clear D. The sample comprised naive CD4+ T cells from blood. The CDR3 DNA reads as TGTGCCAGCAATGAAGAGCCCTCTGGGGCCAACGTCCTGACTTTC. Its protein product is CASNEEPSGANVLTF.